This T cell receptor beta chain was recorded in a study of beta chain features in type 1 diabetes. Study-level results: In all four CD4+ subsets, TCRB CDR3 length was significantly, moderately reduced in type 1 diabetes. The similarity of naive, central memory and Treg TCRB repertoires appeared greater among patients than among healthy donors.

The germline gives CDR1 SGHTA, CDR2 FQGNSA. V lost 0 bases and J 4 bases, leaving 9 bases between the germline ends. This CDR3 spans 14 amino acids. This clone was recorded a few times. Its specificity is not known. Naive, central memory, regulatory and stem cell-like memory cells within the CD4+ compartment were sorted using CD45RO/CCR7/CD25/CD127/CD95/CD27. Post-sort purity exceeded 98% for all sorted populations. The isolated RNA, all of it, was reverse transcribed, so expressed TCRB transcripts were what got sequenced. Profiled with immunoSEQ multiplex PCR; TCRdb holds only in-frame clones, not every one. The sample lists approximately 280,000 clones; approximately 15% were seen once.

This chain connects TRBV7-2 to TRBJ1-2, with unresolved D. The source material was naive CD4+ T cells from blood. This TCR derives from a man aged 18 to 35 with type 1 diabetes. The CDR3 DNA follows: TGTGCCAGCAGCTTAGCTGTCGGTGGCTATGGCTACACCTTC. Translated: CASSLAVGGYGYTF.